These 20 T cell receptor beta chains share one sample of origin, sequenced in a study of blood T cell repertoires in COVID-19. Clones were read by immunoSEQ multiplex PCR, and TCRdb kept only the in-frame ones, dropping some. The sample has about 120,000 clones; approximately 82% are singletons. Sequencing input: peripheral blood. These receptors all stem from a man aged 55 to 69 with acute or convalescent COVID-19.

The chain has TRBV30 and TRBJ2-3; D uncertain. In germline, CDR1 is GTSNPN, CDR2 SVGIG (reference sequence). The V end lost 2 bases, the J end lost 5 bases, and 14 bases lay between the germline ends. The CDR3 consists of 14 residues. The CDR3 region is CAWSPLLLGDTQYF. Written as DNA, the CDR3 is TGTGCCTGGAGTCCATTACTACTGGGAGATACGCAGTATTTT. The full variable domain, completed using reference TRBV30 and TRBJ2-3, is SQTIHQWPATLVQPVGSPLSLECTVEGTSNPNLYWYRQAAGRGLQLLFYSVGIGQISSEVPQNLSASRPQDRQFILSSKKLLLSDSGFYLCAWSPLLLGDTQYFGPGTRLTVL.

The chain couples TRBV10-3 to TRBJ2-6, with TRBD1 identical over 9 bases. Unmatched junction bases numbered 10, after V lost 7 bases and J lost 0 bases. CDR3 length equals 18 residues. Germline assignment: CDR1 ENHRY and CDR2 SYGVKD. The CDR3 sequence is CAITPGQGVRSGANVLTF. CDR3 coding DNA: TGTGCCATCACTCCGGGACAGGGAGTCCGCTCTGGGGCCAACGTCCTGACTTTC.

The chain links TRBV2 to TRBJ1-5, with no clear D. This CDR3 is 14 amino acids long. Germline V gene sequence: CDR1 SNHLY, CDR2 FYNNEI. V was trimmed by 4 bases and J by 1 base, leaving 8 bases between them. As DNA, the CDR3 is TGTGCCAGCAGTGTATCCGGGAGCAATCAGCCCCAGCATTTT. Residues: CASSVSGSNQPQHF.

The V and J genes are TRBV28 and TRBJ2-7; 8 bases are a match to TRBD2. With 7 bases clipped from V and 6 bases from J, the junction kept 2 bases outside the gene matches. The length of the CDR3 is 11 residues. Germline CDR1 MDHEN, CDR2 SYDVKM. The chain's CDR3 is CASKREREQYF. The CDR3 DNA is TGTGCCAGCAAGCGGGAGCGCGAGCAGTACTTC. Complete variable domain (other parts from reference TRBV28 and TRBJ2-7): DVKVTQSSRYLVKRTGEKVFLECVQDMDHENMFWYRQDPGLGLRLIYFSYDVKMKEKGDIPEGYSVSREKKERFSLILESASTNQTSMYLCASKREREQYFGPGTRLTVT.

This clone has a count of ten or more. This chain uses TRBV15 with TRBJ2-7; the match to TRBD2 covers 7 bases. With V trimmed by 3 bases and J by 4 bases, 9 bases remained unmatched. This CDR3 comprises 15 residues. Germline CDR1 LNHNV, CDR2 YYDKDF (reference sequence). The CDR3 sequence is CATSSPGRREYEQYF. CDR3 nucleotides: TGTGCCACCAGCAGCCCCGGGAGGCGGGAGTACGAGCAGTACTTC.

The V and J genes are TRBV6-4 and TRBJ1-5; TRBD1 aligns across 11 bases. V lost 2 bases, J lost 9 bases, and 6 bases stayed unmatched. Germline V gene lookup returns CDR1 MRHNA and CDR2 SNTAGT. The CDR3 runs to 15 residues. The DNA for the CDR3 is TGTGCCAGCAGTGACACCGGGACAGGGGGGAGGCCCCAGCATTTT. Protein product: CASSDTGTGGRPQHF.

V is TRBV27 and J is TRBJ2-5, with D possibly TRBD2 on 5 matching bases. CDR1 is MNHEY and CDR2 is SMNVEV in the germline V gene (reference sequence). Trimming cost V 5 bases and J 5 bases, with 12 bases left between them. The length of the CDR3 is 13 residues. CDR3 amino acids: CASSPRGRETQYF. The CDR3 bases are TGTGCCAGCAGTCCTCGAGGGCGGGAGACCCAGTACTTC.

The CDR3: CASSKAGPTGGSNTEAFF. Written as DNA, the CDR3 is TGTGCCAGCAGCAAAGCAGGCCCAACAGGGGGCTCGAACACTGAAGCTTTCTTT. J is TRBJ1-1 and V is TRBV21-1; no DNA check was done on the table's D call, TRBD1. TRBV21-1 is listed as a pseudogene. CDR3 length: 18 residues.

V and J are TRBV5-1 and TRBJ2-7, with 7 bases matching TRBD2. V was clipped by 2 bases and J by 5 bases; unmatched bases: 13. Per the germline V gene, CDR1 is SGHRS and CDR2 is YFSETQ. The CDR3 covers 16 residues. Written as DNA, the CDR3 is TGCGCCAGCAGCTTCGGTAATAGCGGGCCGGGGCACGAGCAGTACTTC. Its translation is CASSFGNSGPGHEQYF.

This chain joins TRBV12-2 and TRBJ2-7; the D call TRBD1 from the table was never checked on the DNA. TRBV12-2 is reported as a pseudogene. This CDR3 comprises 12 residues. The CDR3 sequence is CASRFNSYEQYF. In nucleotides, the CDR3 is TGTGCAAGTCGCTTCAACTCCTACGAGCAGTACTTC.

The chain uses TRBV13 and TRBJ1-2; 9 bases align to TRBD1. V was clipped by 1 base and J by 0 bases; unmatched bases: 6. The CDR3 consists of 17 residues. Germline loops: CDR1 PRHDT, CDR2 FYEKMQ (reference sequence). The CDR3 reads CASSLVLGQGANYGYTF. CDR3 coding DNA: TGTGCCAGCAGCTTAGTCCTGGGACAGGGAGCTAACTATGGCTACACCTTC. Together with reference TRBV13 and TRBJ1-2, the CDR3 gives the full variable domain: AAGVIQSPRHLIKEKRETATLKCYPIPRHDTVYWYQQGPGQDPQFLISFYEKMQSDKGSIPDRFSAQQFSDYHSELNMSSLELGDSALYFCASSLVLGQGANYGYTFGSGTRLTVV.

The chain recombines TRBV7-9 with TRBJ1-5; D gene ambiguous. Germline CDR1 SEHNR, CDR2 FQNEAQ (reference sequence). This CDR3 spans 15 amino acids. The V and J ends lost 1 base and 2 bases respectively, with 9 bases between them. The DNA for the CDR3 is TGTGCCAGCAGCTTAGATGCGTCCGGCAATCAGCCCCAGCATTTT. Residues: CASSLDASGNQPQHF.

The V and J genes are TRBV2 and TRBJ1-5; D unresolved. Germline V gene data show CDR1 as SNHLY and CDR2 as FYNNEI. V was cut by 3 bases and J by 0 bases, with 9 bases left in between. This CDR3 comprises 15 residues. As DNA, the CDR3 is TGTGCCAGCAGTGAGACACCGTATAGCAATCAGCCCCAGCATTTT. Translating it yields CASSETPYSNQPQHF.

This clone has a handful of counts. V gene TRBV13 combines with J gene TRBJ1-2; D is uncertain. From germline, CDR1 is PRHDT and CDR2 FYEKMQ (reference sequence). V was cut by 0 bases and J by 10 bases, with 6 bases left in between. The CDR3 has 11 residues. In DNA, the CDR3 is TGTGCCAGCAGCTTAGGGGCTGTCTACACCTTC. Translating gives CASSLGAVYTF.

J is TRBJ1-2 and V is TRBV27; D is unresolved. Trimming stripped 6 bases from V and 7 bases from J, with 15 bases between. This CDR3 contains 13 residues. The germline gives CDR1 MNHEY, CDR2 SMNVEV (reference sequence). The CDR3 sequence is CASSPRRNSGYTF. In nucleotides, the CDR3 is TGTGCCAGCAGCCCTCGGCGGAATTCTGGCTACACCTTC.

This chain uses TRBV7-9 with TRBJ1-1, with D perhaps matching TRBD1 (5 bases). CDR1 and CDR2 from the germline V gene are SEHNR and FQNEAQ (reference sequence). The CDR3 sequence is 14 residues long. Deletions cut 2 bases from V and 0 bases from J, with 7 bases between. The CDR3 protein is CASSLTGMNTEAFF. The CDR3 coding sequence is TGTGCCAGCAGCTTAACAGGAATGAACACTGAAGCTTTCTTT. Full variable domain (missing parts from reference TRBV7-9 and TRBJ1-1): DTGVSQNPRHKITKRGQNVTFRCDPISEHNRLYWYRQTLGQGPEFLTYFQNEAQLEKSRLLSDRFSAERPKGSFSTLEIQRTEQGDSAMYLCASSLTGMNTEAFFGQGTRLTVV.

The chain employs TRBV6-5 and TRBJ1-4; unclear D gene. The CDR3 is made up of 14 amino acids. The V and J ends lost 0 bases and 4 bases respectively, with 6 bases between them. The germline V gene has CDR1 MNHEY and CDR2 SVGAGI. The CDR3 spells CASSYSKRNEKLFF. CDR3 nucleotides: TGTGCCAGCAGTTACTCTAAGCGTAATGAAAAACTGTTTTTT.

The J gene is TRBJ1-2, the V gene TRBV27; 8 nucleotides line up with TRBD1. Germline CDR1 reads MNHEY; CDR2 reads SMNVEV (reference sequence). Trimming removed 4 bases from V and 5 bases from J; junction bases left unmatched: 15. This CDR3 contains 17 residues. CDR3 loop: CASSSPSQGARGYGYTF. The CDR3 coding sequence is TGTGCCAGCAGTTCGCCGTCTCAGGGGGCTCGGGGGTATGGCTACACCTTC.

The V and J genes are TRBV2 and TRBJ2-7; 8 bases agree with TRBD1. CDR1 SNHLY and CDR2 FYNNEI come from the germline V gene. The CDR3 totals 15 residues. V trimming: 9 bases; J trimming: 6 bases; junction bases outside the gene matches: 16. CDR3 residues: CASNPQGALGSEQYF. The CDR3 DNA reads TGTGCCAGTAACCCCCAGGGGGCGCTTGGCTCCGAGCAGTACTTC.

CDR3 amino acids: CASSLDRGASPLHF. The CDR3 nucleotides are TGTGCCAGCAGCCTGGACAGGGGAGCGTCACCCCTCCACTTT. The V call is TRBV5-4, the J call TRBJ1-6; TRBD1 matches 9 bases. The germline CDR1 and CDR2 sequences are SGHNT and YYREEE (reference sequence). This CDR3 spans 14 amino acids. Trimming at V came to 4 bases and at J to 10 bases, leaving 6 bases not matched to a gene.